The 31 T cell receptor beta chains in this list originate from one sample, sequenced in a study of beta chain features in type 1 diabetes. Since all of the isolated RNA was reverse transcribed, expressed TCRB transcripts were what got sequenced. Repertoires were generated with immunoSEQ multiplex PCR, while TCRdb's copy carries only in-frame clones and drops some. The repertoire holds approximately 150,000 clones, about 10% seen once, with 1% to 1.5% in the top ten. The sequencing input was naive CD4+ T cells from blood. The receptors originated from a man between 18 and 35 years old in good health.

This clone occurred many times. The chain carries TRBV30 and TRBJ2-5, with TRBD1 identical over 7 bases. Germline-derived CDR1 and CDR2 are GTSNPN and SVGIG (reference sequence). The CDR3 loop spans 13 amino acids. With 3 bases clipped from V and 4 bases from J, the junction kept 5 bases outside the gene matches. CDR3 DNA: TGTGCCTGGAGCCCGACAGGGAGAGAGACCCAGTACTTC. It specifies CAWSPTGRETQYF.

This clone was seen more than once but under ten times. V is TRBV11-3 and J is TRBJ2-2, with TRBD1 matching over 7 bases. Germline trimming cut 5 bases from V and 4 bases from J; bases unmatched to any gene: 7. Germline V gene lookup returns CDR1 SGHNT and CDR2 YENEEA. The CDR3 extends over 15 amino acids. The CDR3 DNA sequence: TGTGCCAGCAGCCCCCAGGGGACAGCCACCGGGGAGCTGTTTTTT. It is translated as CASSPQGTATGELFF. The full variable domain, completed using reference TRBV11-3 and TRBJ2-2, is EAGVVQSPRYKIIEKKQPVAFWCNPISGHNTLYWYLQNLGQGPELLIRYENEEAVDDSQLPKDRFSAERLKGVDSTLKIQPAELGDSAVYLCASSPQGTATGELFFGEGSRLTVL.

This clone was seen a handful of times. The chain employs TRBV6-6 and TRBJ2-1; the D gene is possibly TRBD1 (5 bases). The CDR3 runs 13 residues. Germline V gene lookup returns CDR1 MNHNY and CDR2 SVGAGI (reference sequence). The V end was cut by 2 bases, the J end by 7 bases, with 9 bases between. CDR3 bases: TGTGCCAGCAGTTACATTGGGGCTAATGAGCAGTTCTTC. It is translated as CASSYIGANEQFF.

V usage is TRBV10-1 and J usage is TRBJ2-3; 12 bases align to TRBD1. J was trimmed by 5 bases and V by 0 bases; bases with no gene match: 3. CDR3 length equals 16 residues. The germline V gene encodes CDR1 WNHNN and CDR2 SYGVQD (reference sequence). DNA for the CDR3: TGCGCCAGCAGTGAGTCCGGGACAGGGGGCAGAGATACGCAGTATTTT. Its protein product is CASSESGTGGRDTQYF.

The sample holds a few counts of this clone. The chain has TRBV7-2 and TRBJ1-6; TRBD1 matches at 9 bases. J lost 9 bases, V lost 1 base, and 4 bases had no gene match. The CDR3 extends over 15 amino acids. Germline-derived CDR1 and CDR2 are SGHTA and FQGNSA. CDR3 sequence reads: CASSLGTGGASPLHF. The CDR3 DNA sequence: TGTGCCAGCAGCTTAGGTACAGGGGGCGCTTCACCCCTCCACTTT.

The J gene is TRBJ2-7, the V gene TRBV7-2; 11 positions agree with TRBD2. The V gene's germline CDR1 is SGHTA and CDR2 FQGNSA. The CDR3 consists of 16 residues. J lost 3 bases, V lost 1 base, and 5 bases had no gene match. This CDR3 is CASSLVGTSGGYEQYF. The CDR3 coding sequence is TGTGCCAGCAGCTTAGTCGGTACTAGCGGGGGCTACGAGCAGTACTTC.

The chain recombines TRBV5-4 with TRBJ1-1; TRBD1 aligns across 7 bases. J gave up 3 bases and V 4 bases, and 9 bases lay outside the gene matches. The CDR3 is made up of 15 amino acids. The germline V gene encodes CDR1 SGHNT and CDR2 YYREEE (reference sequence). CDR3 sequence reads: CASSTGTAADTEAFF. The DNA of the CDR3 is TGTGCCAGCAGCACCGGGACAGCGGCGGACACTGAAGCTTTCTTT.

J is TRBJ2-7 and V is TRBV4-1; 10 bases agree with TRBD1. The germline gives CDR1 MGHRA, CDR2 YSYEKL. Losses at the gene ends were 3 bases for V and 6 bases for J; bases not matched to a gene: 5. CDR3 length: 14 amino acids. The CDR3 sequence: CASSQTGTGAEQYF. The CDR3 coding sequence is TGCGCCAGCAGCCAGACCGGGACAGGGGCCGAGCAGTACTTC.

The chain has TRBV7-2 and TRBJ1-1, with 8 positions matching TRBD1. V lost 1 base, J lost 0 bases, and 7 bases stayed unmatched. Germline CDR1 SGHTA, CDR2 FQGNSA. This CDR3 has 17 residues. In DNA form, the CDR3 reads TGTGCCAGCAGCTTAGTGGCAGGGGGCTCGATGAACACTGAAGCTTTCTTT. Residues: CASSLVAGGSMNTEAFF.

This clone was recorded a few times. The chain employs TRBV18 and TRBJ2-1, with 8 bases that match TRBD2. The CDR3 contains 14 residues. Germline CDR1 KGHSH, CDR2 LQKENI. V lost 4 bases, J lost 5 bases, and 4 bases stayed unmatched. The CDR3 loop is CASSLSGGNNEQFF. Here the CDR3 DNA reads TGTGCCAGCTCACTCAGCGGGGGAAACAATGAGCAGTTCTTC.

There are a few counts of this clone. The V call is TRBV30, the J call TRBJ1-2; no firm D call. V lost 2 bases, J lost 8 bases, and 12 bases lay in between. Per the germline V gene, CDR1 is GTSNPN and CDR2 is SVGIG (reference sequence). This CDR3 is 12 amino acids long. The CDR3 reads CAWSSVGVGYTF. DNA of the CDR3: TGTGCCTGGAGTTCCGTGGGAGTAGGCTACACCTTC.

The V gene is TRBV11-2, the J gene TRBJ1-2; D gene unclear. The germline CDR1 and CDR2 sequences are SGHAT and FQNNGV. The CDR3 sequence is 13 residues long. Trimming took 5 bases from V and 8 from J, leaving 15 bases between them. The CDR3 DNA follows: TGTGCCAGCAGCCCCGGTGCGGGTCAGGGCTACACCTTC. This gives the protein CASSPGAGQGYTF.

This clone was observed a handful of times. This rearrangement joins TRBV5-6 to TRBJ2-3; TRBD2 matches at 10 bases. There are 15 residues in the CDR3. Germline trimming cut 7 bases from V and 6 bases from J; bases unmatched to any gene: 11. Germline V gene lookup returns CDR1 SGHDT and CDR2 YYEEEE. CDR3 amino acids: CASGNVAGGLDTQYF. The CDR3 DNA reads as TGTGCCAGCGGAAATGTAGCGGGGGGACTTGATACGCAGTATTTT.

The sample holds a few counts of this clone. The chain recombines TRBV6-6 with TRBJ2-7, with 7 bases identical to TRBD1. The germline V gene encodes CDR1 MNHNY and CDR2 SVGAGI (reference sequence). The trim removed 2 bases at V and 3 bases at J, leaving 4 bases unmatched. The CDR3 contains 14 residues. The CDR3 nucleotides read TGTGCCAGCAGTTACGCTAGGGGGCTCTACGAGCAGTACTTC. This translates into CASSYARGLYEQYF.

This clone was seen a handful of times. CDR3 bases: TGCGCCAGCAGCTTGGACAGGGCCGTTAATGGCTACACCTTC. Protein product: CASSLDRAVNGYTF. The rearrangement uses TRBV5-1 and TRBJ1-2; D is perhaps TRBD1 (6 bases). Trimming removed 0 bases at V and 6 bases at J, with 12 bases between. The CDR3 sequence is 14 residues long. CDR1 is SGHRS, CDR2 YFSETQ, per germline.

The table lists this clone with a few counts. This rearrangement joins TRBV5-1 to TRBJ1-5; the D is unclear. The V gene lost 0 bases and the J gene lost 7 bases, with 11 bases spanning the gap. Looked up from germline, CDR1 is SGHRS and CDR2 is YFSETQ. CDR3 length equals 14 residues. CDR3 nucleotide sequence: TGCGCCAGCAGCTTGGAACACAACGGGCAGCCCCAGCATTTT. Protein: CASSLEHNGQPQHF.

CDR3 sequence (DNA): TGTGCCATCAGTGAGGGAGATCAGCCCCAGCATTTT. Translation: CAISEGDQPQHF. The rearrangement joins TRBV10-3 to TRBJ1-5; no clear D gene. This CDR3 comprises 12 residues. Germline CDR1 reads ENHRY; CDR2 reads SYGVKD. Trimming stripped 2 bases from V and 5 bases from J, with 4 bases between.

The CDR3 region is CASSLRDRHGEQYF. The DNA of the CDR3 is TGTGCCAGCAGCTTACGCGACAGGCACGGCGAGCAGTACTTC. The gene calls are TRBV5-8 and TRBJ2-7, with D possibly being TRBD1 (6 bases). The CDR3 loop spans 14 amino acids. Germline V gene sequence: CDR1 SGHTS, CDR2 YDEGEE. V was shortened by 2 bases and J by 6 bases, with 15 bases between the two germline ends.

This sequence joins TRBV7-6 and TRBJ2-5, with TRBD2 matching 8 bases. The CDR3 has 15 residues. Per the germline V gene, CDR1 is SGHVS and CDR2 is FNYEAQ. V was clipped by 1 base and J by 7 bases; unmatched bases: 8. The CDR3 DNA follows: TGTGCCAGCAGCTTAGTGAGAGCGGGGGACGGGACCCAGTACTTC. Translating gives CASSLVRAGDGTQYF. Together with reference TRBV7-6 and TRBJ2-5, the CDR3 gives the full variable domain: GAGVSQSPRYKVTKRGQDVALRCDPISGHVSLYWYRQALGQGPEFLTYFNYEAQQDKSGLPNDRFSAERPEGSISTLTIQRTEQRDSAMYRCASSLVRAGDGTQYFGPGTRLLVL.

The V gene is TRBV21-1, the J gene TRBJ2-1; TRBD1, the D gene given by the table, was not confirmed from the DNA. TRBV21-1 is a pseudogene segment. This CDR3 has 12 residues. The CDR3 DNA follows: TGTGCCAGCAGCAATAACAGGGATGAGCAGTTCTTC. Translating it yields CASSNNRDEQFF.

In its sample, this clone was seen a few times. The chain links TRBV7-9 to TRBJ2-5; 7 nucleotides align to TRBD2. TRBJ2-7 explains the end of the DNA better; the J call may be wrong. Germline V gives CDR1 SEHNR, CDR2 FQNEAQ (reference sequence). The CDR3 sequence is 12 residues long. As DNA, the CDR3 is TGTGCCAGCAGCAGGGAGGGCTACGAGCAGTACTTC. Translating gives CASSREGYEQYF.

This clone was seen a few times. The chain employs TRBV7-2 and TRBJ2-7; tentatively, D is TRBD2 (5 bases). Germline V gene sequence: CDR1 SGHTA, CDR2 FQGNSA. This CDR3 is built from 15 residues. Trimming took 1 base from V and 0 from J, leaving 10 bases between them. CDR3: CASSLEAVASYEQYF. The DNA of the CDR3 is TGTGCCAGCAGCTTAGAAGCGGTTGCCTCCTACGAGCAGTACTTC. Filled out from reference TRBV7-2 and TRBJ2-7, the complete variable domain reads GAGVSQSPSNKVTEKGKDVELRCDPISGHTALYWYRQSLGQGLEFLIYFQGNSAPDKSGLPSDRFSAERTGGSVSTLTIQRTQQEDSAVYLCASSLEAVASYEQYFGPGTRLTVT.

This clone was picked up a small number of times. This chain uses TRBV7-2 with TRBJ2-7, with D possibly matching TRBD2 (6 bases). The germline V gene encodes CDR1 SGHTA and CDR2 FQGNSA. The length of the CDR3 is 15 residues. With 1 base removed from V and 4 bases from J, the gap between germline ends came to 14 bases. CDR3 DNA: TGTGCCAGCAGCTTAGTGGAGGGGCCCCCATACGAGCAGTACTTC. Its protein is CASSLVEGPPYEQYF.

CDR3 loop: CAISVRDPGSYNEQFF. In DNA form, the CDR3 reads TGTGCCATCAGTGTTCGGGATCCAGGCTCCTACAATGAGCAGTTCTTC. The rearrangement uses TRBV10-3 and TRBJ2-1; D is perhaps TRBD2 (5 bases). CDR3 size: 16 residues. Trimming pared 4 bases from V and 0 bases from J, leaving 13 bases between. Germline assignment: CDR1 ENHRY and CDR2 SYGVKD.

This chain links TRBV6-6 with TRBJ1-1, with D possibly being TRBD1 (6 bases). Germline loops: CDR1 MNHNY, CDR2 SVGAGI (reference sequence). The CDR3 has 13 amino acids. Deletions cut 5 bases from V and 1 base from J, with 8 bases between. Written as DNA, the CDR3 is TGTGCCAGCAGTGAGACAGGGAACACTGAAGCTTTCTTT. Translation gives CASSETGNTEAFF.

V and J are TRBV6-5 and TRBJ1-6, with TRBD1 matching over 7 bases. CDR1 and CDR2 (germline): MNHEY, SVGAGI. J gave up 11 bases and V 0 bases, and 7 bases lay outside the gene matches. The CDR3 contains 15 residues. The CDR3 loop is CASSYSRQGVAPLHF. The CDR3 DNA follows: TGTGCCAGCAGTTACTCGCGACAGGGAGTTGCACCCCTCCACTTT.

This clone was seen more than once but under ten times. J is TRBJ2-1 and V is TRBV5-1; possibly TRBD1 for D (6 bases). Germline V CDR1 and CDR2: SGHRS, YFSETQ. V shed 4 bases and J shed 4 bases, with 18 bases lying between them. This CDR3 has 16 amino acids. The CDR3 loop reads CASSMDSFRGYNEQFF. CDR3 DNA sequence: TGCGCCAGCAGCATGGACAGTTTTAGGGGTTACAATGAGCAGTTCTTC.

The chain carries TRBV5-4 and TRBJ2-7; perhaps TRBD1 as D (6 bases). Trimming pared 10 bases from V and 0 bases from J, leaving 23 bases between. The CDR3 has 16 residues. Germline assignment: CDR1 SGHNT and CDR2 YYREEE (reference sequence). CDR3 coding DNA: TGTGCCGTGGGGGCCAGGGGCGGTTCGAGCTCCTACGAGCAGTACTTC. Protein product: CAVGARGGSSSYEQYF.

This clone was detected a few times. The chain joins TRBV19 to TRBJ2-1; 11 bases align to TRBD2. The CDR3 has 15 residues. Trimming took 7 bases from V and 6 from J; bases not matched to a gene: 8. Germline V gene lookup returns CDR1 LNHDA and CDR2 SQIVND (reference sequence). This chain's CDR3 is CASTFRGLAANEQFF. The DNA for the CDR3 is TGTGCCAGTACCTTTAGGGGACTAGCGGCCAATGAGCAGTTCTTC.

Only a few counts were recorded for this clone. The rearrangement links TRBV5-1 to TRBJ2-6, with D uncertain. Trimming stripped 3 bases from V and 0 bases from J, with 10 bases between. Per germline, CDR1 SGHRS and CDR2 YFSETQ. The CDR3 runs to 16 residues. The CDR3 nucleotides read TGCGCCAGCAGCTCAAGAAGTAGCTCTGGGGCCAACGTCCTGACTTTC. This translates into CASSSRSSSGANVLTF.

This clone has more than one count but fewer than ten. This sequence joins TRBV5-1 and TRBJ2-7; 11 bases match TRBD1. V lost 0 bases and J lost 3; bases outside the gene matches: 2. This CDR3 is 15 amino acids long. Germline CDR1 and CDR2: SGHRS and YFSETQ. CDR3: CASSLAGTGGYEQYF. In nucleotides, the CDR3 is TGCGCCAGCAGCTTGGCCGGGACAGGGGGCTACGAGCAGTACTTC. The full variable domain, its missing parts supplied by reference TRBV5-1 and TRBJ2-7, is KAGVTQTPRYLIKTRGQQVTLSCSPISGHRSVSWYQQTPGQGLQFLFEYFSETQRNKGNFPGRFSGRQFSNSRSEMNVSTLELGDSALYLCASSLAGTGGYEQYFGPGTRLTVT.